These T cell receptor beta chains were read from a single sample in a study of Graves' ophthalmopathy and Graves' hyperthyroidism. TCRdb reprocessed the multiplex PCR reads via MiXCR and lists one record per CDR3 protein. The sample includes approximately 1.2 million distinct CDR3 sequences, about 35% of them seen just once. Sequences were obtained from peripheral blood or thyroid tissue (not recorded which). The receptors here all came from an adult man with Graves' hyperthyroidism. Both conserved end residues are part of each CDR3. The D gene is left open where the match is weak. Clone size is stated in some rows and not others, as once, few, many or a class when expanded.

clone_size: many
v_call: TRBV4-3
j_call: TRBJ1-2
d_call: .
cdr3_aa: CASSQGTNYGYTF
cdr3_nt: TGCGCCAGCAGCCAGGGAACTAACTATGGCTACACCTTC

clone_size: few
v_call: TRBV6-2/TRBV6-3
j_call: TRBJ2-2
d_call: .
cdr3_aa: CATSSGELFF
cdr3_nt: TGTGCCACCTCTTCGGGGGAGCTGTTTTTT

clone_size: .
v_call: TRBV6-5
j_call: TRBJ1-4
d_call: TRBD1
cdr3_aa: CASSYGQGHEKLFF
cdr3_nt: TGTGCCAGCAGTTACGGACAGGGCCATGAAAAACTGTTTTTT

clone_size: .
v_call: TRBV29-1
j_call: TRBJ2-2
d_call: TRBD2
cdr3_aa: CSALRGGRATGELFF
cdr3_nt: TGCAGCGCGCTTAGGGGAGGGCGAGCGACCGGGGAGCTGTTTTTT

clone_size: many
v_call: TRBV10-3
j_call: TRBJ2-7
d_call: .
cdr3_aa: CAISEFRYEQYF
cdr3_nt: TGTGCCATCAGTGAGTTTCGTTACGAGCAGTACTTC

clone_size: once
v_call: TRBV7-9
j_call: TRBJ1-3
d_call: TRBD1
cdr3_aa: CASSAIRTGGGNTIYF
cdr3_nt: TGTGCCAGCAGCGCCATACGGACAGGGGGCGGAAACACCATATATTTT

clone_size: .
v_call: TRBV7-8
j_call: TRBJ1-1
d_call: TRBD1
cdr3_aa: CASSPGQVPTAFF
cdr3_nt: TGTGCCAGCAGCCCGGGACAGGTCCCCACAGCTTTCTTT

clone_size: many
v_call: TRBV7-9
j_call: TRBJ1-1
d_call: TRBD1
cdr3_aa: CASSPDRAWGLNTEAFF
cdr3_nt: TGTGCCAGCAGCCCCGACAGGGCTTGGGGCCTGAACACTGAAGCTTTCTTT

clone_size: .
v_call: TRBV25-1
j_call: TRBJ1-4
d_call: .
cdr3_aa: CASSEIDSWEKLFF
cdr3_nt: TGTGCCAGCAGTGAAATAGACAGTTGGGAAAAACTGTTTTTT

clone_size: many
v_call: TRBV29-1
j_call: TRBJ1-1
d_call: .
cdr3_aa: CSVVTLEAFF
cdr3_nt: TGCAGCGTTGTCACACTGGAGGCTTTCTTT

clone_size: many
v_call: TRBV6-5
j_call: TRBJ1-6
d_call: .
cdr3_aa: CASNRNRANSNSPLHF
cdr3_nt: TGTGCCAGCAACCGTAACAGGGCCAACAGCAATTCACCCCTCCACTTT

clone_size: .
v_call: TRBV5-1
j_call: TRBJ1-2
d_call: .
cdr3_aa: CASSNWDSLYGYTF
cdr3_nt: TGCGCCAGCAGCAACTGGGACTCCCTCTATGGCTACACCTTC

clone_size: .
v_call: TRBV29-1
j_call: TRBJ2-5
d_call: .
cdr3_aa: CSVVGVFQETQYF
cdr3_nt: TGCAGCGTCGTGGGGGTTTTCCAAGAGACCCAGTACTTC

clone_size: .
v_call: TRBV27
j_call: TRBJ2-7
d_call: TRBD2
cdr3_aa: CASSLAPTSGRFYEQYF
cdr3_nt: TGTGCCAGCAGTTTAGCCCCAACTAGCGGGAGGTTCTACGAGCAGTACTTC

clone_size: few
v_call: TRBV7-2
j_call: TRBJ2-7
d_call: .
cdr3_aa: CASSFRGASYEQYF
cdr3_nt: TGTGCCAGCAGCTTCAGGGGGGCCTCCTACGAGCAGTACTTC

clone_size: many
v_call: TRBV5-1
j_call: TRBJ1-1
d_call: TRBD1
cdr3_aa: CASSLGLGTVNTEAFF
cdr3_nt: TGCGCCAGCAGCTTGGGCCTGGGGACAGTGAACACTGAAGCTTTCTTT

clone_size: many
v_call: TRBV10-3
j_call: TRBJ2-2
d_call: .
cdr3_aa: CAITDNTGELFF
cdr3_nt: TGTGCCATCACAGACAACACCGGGGAGCTGTTTTTT

clone_size: many
v_call: TRBV6-6
j_call: TRBJ1-4
d_call: .
cdr3_aa: CASSYLPEKLFF
cdr3_nt: TGTGCCAGCAGTTACCTTCCCGAAAAACTGTTTTTT

clone_size: many
v_call: TRBV10-1
j_call: TRBJ2-5
d_call: .
cdr3_aa: CASSEFQGIQETQYF
cdr3_nt: TGCGCCAGCAGTGAGTTCCAGGGGATCCAAGAGACCCAGTACTTC

clone_size: .
v_call: TRBV6-6
j_call: TRBJ1-6
d_call: .
cdr3_aa: CASSPVGANSPLHF
cdr3_nt: TGTGCCAGCAGTCCGGTGGGGGCTAATTCACCCCTCCACTTT

clone_size: many
v_call: TRBV20-1
j_call: TRBJ2-5
d_call: TRBD1
cdr3_aa: CSAKRQGVETQYF
cdr3_nt: TGCAGTGCTAAGCGACAGGGAGTAGAGACCCAGTACTTC

clone_size: .
v_call: TRBV15
j_call: TRBJ2-5
d_call: .
cdr3_aa: CATSSLGVGETQYF
cdr3_nt: TGTGCCACCAGCAGCTTAGGAGTAGGGGAGACCCAGTACTTC

clone_size: once
v_call: TRBV2
j_call: TRBJ2-5
d_call: TRBD2
cdr3_aa: CASSEALAGGGETQYF
cdr3_nt: TGTGCCAGCAGTGAGGCCCTAGCGGGAGGTGGTGAGACCCAGTACTTC

clone_size: many
v_call: TRBV20-1
j_call: TRBJ2-7
d_call: .
cdr3_aa: CSAAGAGGMYEQYF
cdr3_nt: TGCAGTGCCGCTGGGGCAGGTGGGATGTACGAGCAGTACTTC

clone_size: .
v_call: TRBV20-1
j_call: TRBJ2-3
d_call: .
cdr3_aa: CSASQVATDTQYF
cdr3_nt: TGCAGTGCTAGTCAGGTAGCGACAGATACGCAGTATTTT

clone_size: .
v_call: TRBV25-1
j_call: TRBJ1-5
d_call: .
cdr3_aa: CASRPGGWHQPQHF
cdr3_nt: TGTGCCAGCCGTCCCGGCGGGTGGCATCAGCCCCAGCATTTT

clone_size: .
v_call: TRBV7-3
j_call: TRBJ2-7
d_call: .
cdr3_aa: CASSLKGSAEQYF
cdr3_nt: TGTGCCAGCAGCTTAAAGGGATCGGCCGAGCAGTACTTC

clone_size: many
v_call: TRBV2
j_call: TRBJ2-7
d_call: .
cdr3_aa: CASSEEAYEQYF
cdr3_nt: TGTGCCAGCAGTGAGGAGGCTTACGAGCAGTACTTC

clone_size: many
v_call: TRBV12-3/TRBV12-4
j_call: TRBJ1-6
d_call: TRBD1
cdr3_aa: CASRKQGEYNSPLHF
cdr3_nt: TGTGCCAGCAGGAAACAGGGGGAATATAATTCACCCCTCCACTTT

clone_size: .
v_call: TRBV7-9
j_call: TRBJ2-5
d_call: TRBD1
cdr3_aa: CASSFDRAETQYF
cdr3_nt: TGTGCCAGCAGTTTTGACAGGGCGGAGACCCAGTACTTC

clone_size: .
v_call: TRBV7-9
j_call: TRBJ1-6
d_call: TRBD1
cdr3_aa: CASSRQGQSPLHF
cdr3_nt: TGTGCCAGCAGCCGACAGGGCCAATCACCCCTCCACTTT

clone_size: once
v_call: TRBV7-7
j_call: TRBJ2-5
d_call: .
cdr3_aa: CASSNSGRGGETQYF
cdr3_nt: TGTGCCAGCAGCAATTCCGGCCGTGGAGGAGAGACCCAGTACTTC

clone_size: few
v_call: TRBV4-2
j_call: TRBJ1-1
d_call: .
cdr3_aa: CASSQDKGGGTEAFF
cdr3_nt: TGTGCCAGCAGCCAAGATAAGGGTGGAGGAACTGAAGCTTTCTTT

clone_size: .
v_call: TRBV29-1
j_call: TRBJ1-2
d_call: .
cdr3_aa: CSVYTGGLPLYGYTF
cdr3_nt: TGCAGCGTCTATACAGGAGGGCTCCCGCTCTATGGCTACACCTTC

clone_size: .
v_call: TRBV5-1
j_call: TRBJ1-6
d_call: .
cdr3_aa: CASSPPGARDSPLHF
cdr3_nt: TGCGCCAGCAGCCCTCCCGGGGCGCGGGATTCACCCCTCCACTTT

clone_size: once
v_call: TRBV9
j_call: TRBJ1-5
d_call: .
cdr3_aa: CASSPRPGFRGNQPQHF
cdr3_nt: TGTGCCAGCAGCCCGCGACCGGGTTTTAGGGGCAATCAGCCCCAGCATTTT

clone_size: many
v_call: TRBV29-1
j_call: TRBJ1-4
d_call: TRBD1
cdr3_aa: CSVRGASEKLFF
cdr3_nt: TGCAGCGTCAGGGGGGCGAGTGAAAAACTGTTTTTT

clone_size: many
v_call: TRBV7-3
j_call: TRBJ1-1
d_call: .
cdr3_aa: CASSLTLGEDTEAFF
cdr3_nt: TGTGCCAGCAGCTTAACATTAGGGGAGGACACTGAAGCTTTCTTT

clone_size: few
v_call: TRBV27
j_call: TRBJ1-6
d_call: .
cdr3_aa: CASSLSGFLLHF
cdr3_nt: TGTGCCAGCAGTTTATCGGGGTTCCTCCTCCACTTT

clone_size: .
v_call: TRBV7-9
j_call: TRBJ2-7
d_call: TRBD1
cdr3_aa: CASSRDDREEQYF
cdr3_nt: TGTGCCAGCAGCCGGGACGACAGGGAGGAGCAGTACTTC

clone_size: few
v_call: TRBV7-8
j_call: TRBJ2-5
d_call: TRBD2
cdr3_aa: CASSHTYRRASTSSSPGETQYF
cdr3_nt: TGTGCCAGCAGTCATACTTACCGGAGGGCTTCGACTAGCTCGTCGCCGGGAGAGACCCAGTACTTC